These 27 T cell receptor beta chains were sequenced from one sample in a study of neurological immune-mediated disorders. A single record per CDR3 protein comes from TCRdb applying MiXCR to the 5' RACE reads. Among 75,000 to 90,000 distinct CDR3 sequences, about a tenth were seen once, and the ten largest hold 1.8%. The sequenced sample consisted of PBMCs. The receptors were gathered from a man aged 35 to 55 in good health.

This clonotype has at least ten counts. This chain connects TRBV21-1 to TRBJ1-5; the listed D gene, TRBD1, was not tested against the DNA. TRBV21-1 is labeled a pseudogene. The CDR3 contains 17 residues. CDR3 DNA sequence: TGTGCCAGCAGCAACCCTGGGGGGACAGATAGCAATCAGCCCCAGCATTTT. This gives the protein CASSNPGGTDSNQPQHF.

This clonotype has ten or more counts. The rearrangement uses TRBV6-1 and TRBJ2-1; 9 nucleotides line up with TRBD2. The germline V gene has CDR1 MNHNS and CDR2 SASEGT. CDR3 length equals 15 residues. The ends lost 2 bases at V and 9 bases at J; junction bases unmatched: 8. The CDR3 DNA reads as TGTGCCAGCAGTGAATACGCGGGAGGGAGGGGTGAGCAGTTCTTC. Translated: CASSEYAGGRGEQFF.

Ten or more counts support this clonotype. The V gene is TRBV5-1, the J gene TRBJ2-3, with D perhaps matching TRBD1 or TRBD2 (5 bases each). Germline V lookup: CDR1 SGHRS, CDR2 YFSETQ. This CDR3 has 17 residues. The ends were cut back, 1 base at V and 2 bases at J, with 17 bases in the middle. The chain's CDR3 is CASSLSGRDGFTDTQYF. The CDR3 DNA is TGCGCCAGCAGCTTGAGTGGCCGGGACGGATTCACAGATACGCAGTATTTT.

This clonotype was seen at least ten times. The rearrangement uses TRBV6-6 and TRBJ1-2; D call uncertain. The length of the CDR3 is 12 residues. Germline CDR1 reads MNHNY; CDR2 reads SVGAGI (reference sequence). The CDR3 DNA reads as TGTTTCACACTTCAGGCCCCATGGGGCTACACCTTC. This translates into CFTLQAPWGYTF.

This clonotype was counted ten times or more. V is TRBV12-3 or TRBV12-4 and J is TRBJ2-6; D ambiguous. Trimming left V 5 bases short and J 3 bases short, with 11 bases between. The CDR3 is 15 amino acids. CDR3 sequence: CASSPSTSGANVLTF. The DNA for the CDR3 is TGTGCCAGCAGTCCATCAACCAGTGGGGCCAACGTCCTGACTTTC.

This clonotype was seen many times. V is TRBV15 and J is TRBJ2-5; D remains unclear. Trimming took 1 base from V and 5 from J, leaving 14 bases between them. The CDR3 is made up of 15 amino acids. Germline CDR1 and CDR2: LNHNV and YYDKDF (reference sequence). The CDR3 DNA follows: TGTGCCACCAGCAGAGTGGGTTTCAAGAGGGAGACCCAGTACTTC. Its protein is CATSRVGFKRETQYF.

This clonotype appeared many times. CDR3 in DNA: TGTGCCACCAGTGACGGGAATTTTTACACGCAGTATTTT. Translating it yields CATSDGNFYTQYF. This sequence joins TRBV24-1 and TRBJ2-3; a possible D gene is TRBD2 (5 bases). Between the trimmed V and J ends, which lost 4 bases and 9 bases, there was a span of 13 bases. The CDR3 length is 13 residues. Germline V gene lookup returns CDR1 KGHDR and CDR2 SFDVKD.

This clonotype was seen many times. The rearrangement uses TRBV3-1 and TRBJ2-4, with 7 bases identical to TRBD1. CDR3 length: 20 amino acids. With V trimmed by 1 base and J by 2 bases, 17 bases remained unmatched. Per the germline V gene, CDR1 is LGHDT and CDR2 is YNNKEL (reference sequence). DNA of the CDR3: TGTGCCAGCAGCCAAGGACCGGGACAGATCTATTTTGAGCCCAAAAACATTCAGTACTTC. Protein product: CASSQGPGQIYFEPKNIQYF.

CDR3 sequence: CSARGHGTNPNGYTF. DNA of the CDR3: TGCAGTGCTAGGGGCCACGGGACGAACCCTAATGGCTACACCTTC. This chain connects TRBV20-1 to TRBJ1-2; perhaps TRBD1 as D (5 bases). Trimming removed 3 bases from V and 6 bases from J, with 20 bases in between. The CDR3 contains 15 residues. Germline V gene data show CDR1 as DFQATT and CDR2 as SNEGSKA (reference sequence).

To note about this clonotype: One end of the junction does not line up with germline, which may come from a read error. This chain links TRBV12-3 or TRBV12-4 with TRBJ1-4; D call uncertain. CDR3 length: 13 amino acids. The CDR3 nucleotides are TGTGCCAGTAGTTTCCTAGTAAATGAAAAACTGTTTTTT. This sequence encodes CASSFLVNEKLFF.

This chain connects TRBV2 to TRBJ1-6; possibly TRBD1 for D (5 bases). The CDR3 runs to 16 residues. The ends were cut back, 7 bases at V and 8 bases at J, with 21 bases in the middle. The germline V gene encodes CDR1 SNHLY and CDR2 FYNNEI. The CDR3 DNA follows: TGTGCCAGCACTTCCCGCGCAGGGTACTTTGATTCACCCCTCCACTTT. Translation gives CASTSRAGYFDSPLHF.

This clonotype was counted ten times or more. This chain links TRBV5-1 with TRBJ2-3; 7 bases align to TRBD2. V shed 5 bases, J shed 2 bases, and the junction held 8 bases outside the gene matches. CDR1 and CDR2 (germline): SGHRS, YFSETQ. This CDR3 has 15 amino acids. This CDR3 is CASRMPSGLTDTQYF. The CDR3 DNA is TGCGCCAGCAGAATGCCTAGCGGACTCACAGATACGCAGTATTTT.

This clonotype was seen repeatedly, ten times or more. This sequence joins TRBV7-8 and TRBJ2-2; D is unclear. V gave up 1 base and J gave up 6 bases, with 9 bases separating them. The CDR3 contains 14 residues. CDR1 is SGHVS, CDR2 FQNEAQ, per germline. The CDR3 loop reads CASSLEWGSGELFF. CDR3 coding DNA: TGTGCCAGCAGCTTAGAGTGGGGTTCCGGGGAGCTGTTTTTT.

This clonotype came up once. This clone may be a read error of a much larger clone one base away. The chain combines TRBV5-5 with TRBJ2-7, with TRBD1 matching over 7 bases. CDR1 is SGHKS and CDR2 is YYEKEE in the germline V gene (reference sequence). The length of the CDR3 is 13 residues. For the CDR3, the DNA is TGCGCCAGCAGCCCAAGGGGGCTCAACGAGCCGTACTTC. It specifies CASSPRGLNEPYF.

This clonotype was seen many times. This sequence joins TRBV7-9 and TRBJ2-3; D is unresolved. The CDR3 is 13 residues long. Germline V gene sequence: CDR1 SEHNR, CDR2 FQNEAQ (reference sequence). The V and J ends lost 3 bases and 5 bases respectively, with 9 bases between them. CDR3 sequence reads: CASSFLEKDTQYF. CDR3 sequence (DNA): TGTGCCAGCAGCTTTCTTGAGAAAGATACGCAGTATTTT. The complete variable domain, with remaining parts taken from reference TRBV7-9 and TRBJ2-3, reads DTGVSQNPRHKITKRGQNVTFRCDPISEHNRLYWYRQTLGQGPEFLTYFQNEAQLEKSRLLSDRFSAERPKGSFSTLEIQRTEQGDSAMYLCASSFLEKDTQYFGPGTRLTVL.

This clonotype was detected ten times or more. V gene TRBV29-1 combines with J gene TRBJ2-3, with unresolved D. The CDR3 has 12 amino acids. Germline V gene lookup returns CDR1 SQVTM and CDR2 ANQGSEA. Trimming left V 3 bases short and J 6 bases short, with 10 bases between. In DNA form, the CDR3 reads TGCAGCGTTGATACGTCTGGGGATACGCAGTATTTT. The encoded protein is CSVDTSGDTQYF.

This clonotype was counted ten times or more. The chain employs TRBV5-6 and TRBJ1-1; no firm D call. Germline-derived CDR1 and CDR2 are SGHDT and YYEEEE. The CDR3 loop spans 13 amino acids. V was pared by 2 bases and J by 6 bases, with 11 bases between. The CDR3 protein is CASSLRSPAEAFF. In DNA form, the CDR3 reads TGTGCCAGCAGCTTACGAAGCCCGGCTGAAGCTTTCTTT.

The table lists this clonotype with a count of one. One base away lies a much larger clone, so this may be a sequencing read error. This chain links TRBV7-9 with TRBJ1-5; TRBD1 is a possible D gene (5 bases). Germline-derived CDR1 and CDR2 are SEHNR and FQNEAQ (reference sequence). CDR3 length: 13 amino acids. The CDR3 protein is CASSLEDNQSQHF. For the CDR3, the DNA is TGTGCCAGCAGCTTAGAGGACAATCAGTCCCAGCATTTT.

This clonotype was counted ten times or more. CDR3 residues: CASSPGTRDRGPPAYGYTF. CDR3 coding DNA: TGTGCCAGCAGTCCTGGAACCCGGGACAGGGGACCGCCGGCCTATGGCTACACCTTC. The rearrangement joins TRBV27 to TRBJ1-2; 10 bases align to TRBD1. Germline trimming cut 5 bases from V and 4 bases from J; bases unmatched to any gene: 19. This CDR3 contains 19 residues. The germline CDR1 and CDR2 sequences are MNHEY and SMNVEV (reference sequence).

This clonotype has at least ten counts. The V call is TRBV7-8, the J call TRBJ2-5; D unresolved. CDR3 length: 14 residues. V lost 3 bases and J lost 0, with 8 bases in between. From germline, CDR1 is SGHVS and CDR2 FQNEAQ. The chain's CDR3 is CASSLVDNQETQYF. Here the CDR3 DNA reads TGTGCCAGCAGCTTGGTTGACAACCAAGAGACCCAGTACTTC. The full variable domain, rest sourced from reference TRBV7-8 and TRBJ2-5, is GAGVSQSPRYKVAKRGQDVALRCDPISGHVSLFWYQQALGQGPEFLTYFQNEAQLDKSGLPSDRFFAERPEGSVSTLKIQRTQQEDSAVYLCASSLVDNQETQYFGPGTRLLVL.

This clonotype was seen ten or more times. The V gene is TRBV6-1, the J gene TRBJ2-1; possibly TRBD2 for D (6 bases). V shed 2 bases and J shed 1 base, with 6 bases lying between them. The CDR3 loop spans 14 amino acids. Germline values: CDR1 MNHNS, CDR2 SASEGT. The DNA of the CDR3 is TGTGCCAGCAGTGAACTAGCGTCCTACAATGAGCAGTTCTTC. Amino acid sequence: CASSELASYNEQFF.

This clonotype has at least ten counts. The gene calls are TRBV27 and TRBJ2-7; maybe TRBD2 (5 bases). V was cut by 7 bases and J by 5 bases, with 9 bases left in between. Germline CDR1 is MNHEY and CDR2 is SMNVEV (reference sequence). The CDR3 spans 11 residues. The CDR3 spells CASIEGNEQYF. The CDR3 DNA is TGTGCCAGCATCGAGGGCAACGAGCAGTACTTC.

The sample holds many counts of this clonotype. J is TRBJ2-2 and V is TRBV5-1, with D possibly being TRBD1 (5 bases). The CDR3 contains 14 residues. With 4 bases removed from V and 5 bases from J, the gap between germline ends came to 12 bases. In germline, CDR1 is SGHRS, CDR2 YFSETQ. The CDR3 protein is CASSTDSLTGELFF. For the CDR3, the DNA is TGCGCCAGCAGCACCGACAGCCTAACCGGGGAGCTGTTTTTT.

This clonotype was observed at least ten times. The chain joins TRBV10-3 to TRBJ2-1; the match to TRBD2 covers 10 bases. The CDR3 contains 13 residues. Looked up from germline, CDR1 is ENHRY and CDR2 is SYGVKD. Unmatched junction bases numbered 1, after V lost 3 bases and J lost 8 bases. CDR3 coding DNA: TGTGCCATCAGTGACCTAGCGGGGGATGAGCAGTTCTTC. Amino acid sequence: CAISDLAGDEQFF.

This clonotype was seen ten or more times. V is TRBV12-3 or TRBV12-4 and J is TRBJ1-5; no clear D gene. Trimming stripped 5 bases from V and 0 bases from J, with 5 bases between. CDR3 length equals 13 residues. The CDR3 region is CASSVNSNQPQHF. CDR3 sequence (DNA): TGTGCCAGCAGTGTGAATAGCAATCAGCCCCAGCATTTT.

The chain couples TRBV20-1 to TRBJ1-1, with 8 bases matching TRBD1. The CDR3 runs to 13 residues. V gave up 5 bases and J gave up 11 bases; unmatched junction bases: 13. Germline values: CDR1 DFQATT, CDR2 SNEGSKA (reference sequence). The CDR3 nucleotides are TGCAGTGCTGGCCTCGACAGGGGCGGGGAGGCTTTCTTT. The encoded protein is CSAGLDRGGEAFF.

The CDR3 is CASSRLGSGGTYEQYF. The CDR3 nucleotides read TGCGCCAGCAGCCGCTTGGGTAGCGGGGGTACCTACGAGCAGTACTTC. V is TRBV5-1 and J is TRBJ2-7; TRBD2 matches 9 bases. J gave up 2 bases and V 4 bases, and 10 bases lay outside the gene matches. The CDR3 contains 16 residues. Germline CDR1 and CDR2: SGHRS and YFSETQ.